This T cell receptor beta chain was sequenced in a study of regulatory T cells in long-lasting Graves disease. V trimming: 5 bases; J trimming: 4 bases; junction bases outside the gene matches: 6. This CDR3 has 15 amino acids. The germline CDR1 and CDR2 sequences are PRHDT and FYEKMQ (reference sequence). Study results and limitations: Under persistent disease, TRBV28, TRBJ1-2 and TRBJ2-5 were used preferentially.

Both iRepertoire HTBI primers and Arm-PCR of CDR3 regions were used to build the TCR beta libraries. MiXCR was run by TCRdb on the multiplex PCR reads, yielding one entry per CDR3 protein. The sample records 700,000 or so distinct CDR3 sequences, 30% being singletons. In its sample, this clonotype was seen a few times. Its antigen is unidentified. Described time point: persistent/refractory GD, antithyroid drugs over 5 years with positive TRAb. Construction of the TCR library relied on RNA isolated from PBMCs. V is TRBV13 and J is TRBJ2-5, with TRBD1 matching 11 bases. The sample consisted of peripheral blood mononuclear cells (PBMCs), taken when the disease was refractory, from a patient treated with antithyroid drugs. This clonotype originated in a female donor with Graves disease. The CDR3 DNA follows: TGTGCCAGCAGCCCGCCGGACAGGGGGCTAGAGACCCAGTACTTC. Its translation is CASSPPDRGLETQYF.